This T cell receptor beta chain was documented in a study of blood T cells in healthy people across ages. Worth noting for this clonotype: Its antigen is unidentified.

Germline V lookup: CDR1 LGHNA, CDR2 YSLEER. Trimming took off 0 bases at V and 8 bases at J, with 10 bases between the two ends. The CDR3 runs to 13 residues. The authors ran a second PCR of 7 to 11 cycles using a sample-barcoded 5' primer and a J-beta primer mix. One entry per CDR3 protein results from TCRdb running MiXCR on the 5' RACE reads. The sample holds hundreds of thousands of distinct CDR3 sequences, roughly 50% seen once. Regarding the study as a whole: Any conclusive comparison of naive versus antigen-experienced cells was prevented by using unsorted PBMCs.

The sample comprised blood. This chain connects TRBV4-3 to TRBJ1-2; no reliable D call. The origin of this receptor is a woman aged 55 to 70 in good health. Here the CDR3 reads CASSQDGPDGYTF. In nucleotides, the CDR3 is TGCGCCAGCAGCCAAGATGGGCCAGACGGCTACACCTTC.